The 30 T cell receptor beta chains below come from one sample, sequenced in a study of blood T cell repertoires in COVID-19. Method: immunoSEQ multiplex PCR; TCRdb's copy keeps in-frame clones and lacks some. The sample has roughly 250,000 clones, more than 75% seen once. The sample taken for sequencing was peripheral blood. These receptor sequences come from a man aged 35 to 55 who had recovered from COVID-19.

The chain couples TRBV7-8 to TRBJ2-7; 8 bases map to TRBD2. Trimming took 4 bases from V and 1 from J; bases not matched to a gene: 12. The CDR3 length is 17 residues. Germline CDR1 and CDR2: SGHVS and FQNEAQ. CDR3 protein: CASSSPVGAGVSYEQYF. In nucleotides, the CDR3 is TGTGCCAGCAGCTCCCCGGTGGGAGCGGGAGTGTCCTACGAGCAGTACTTC.

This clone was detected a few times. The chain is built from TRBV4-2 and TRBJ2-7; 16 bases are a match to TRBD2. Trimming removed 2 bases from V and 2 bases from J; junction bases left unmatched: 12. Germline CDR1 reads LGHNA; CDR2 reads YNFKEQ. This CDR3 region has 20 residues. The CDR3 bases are TGTGCCAGCAGCCAACAACGACAGGGACTAGCGGGAGGGGCACCCTACGAGCAGTACTTC. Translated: CASSQQRQGLAGGAPYEQYF.

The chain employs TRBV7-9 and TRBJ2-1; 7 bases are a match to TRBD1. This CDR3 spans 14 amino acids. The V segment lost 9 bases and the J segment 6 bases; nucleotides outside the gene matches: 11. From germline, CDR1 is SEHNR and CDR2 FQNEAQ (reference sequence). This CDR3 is CASGDSTGPNEQFF. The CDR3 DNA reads TGTGCCAGTGGGGACAGCACCGGGCCCAATGAGCAGTTCTTC.

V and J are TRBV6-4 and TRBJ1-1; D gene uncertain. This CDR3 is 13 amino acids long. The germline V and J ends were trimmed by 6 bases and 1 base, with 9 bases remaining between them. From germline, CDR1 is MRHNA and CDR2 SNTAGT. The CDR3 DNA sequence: TGTGCCAGCAGGTTGACACCGAACACTGAAGCTTTCTTT. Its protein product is CASRLTPNTEAFF.

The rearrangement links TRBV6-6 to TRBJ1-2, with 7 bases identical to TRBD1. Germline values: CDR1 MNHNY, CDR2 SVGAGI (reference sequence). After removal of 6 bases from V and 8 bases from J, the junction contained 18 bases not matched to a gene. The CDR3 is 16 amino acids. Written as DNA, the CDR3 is TGTGCCAGCAGAGACCCGGTTGGACAGGCCCCGGGAGGCTACACCTTC. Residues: CASRDPVGQAPGGYTF.

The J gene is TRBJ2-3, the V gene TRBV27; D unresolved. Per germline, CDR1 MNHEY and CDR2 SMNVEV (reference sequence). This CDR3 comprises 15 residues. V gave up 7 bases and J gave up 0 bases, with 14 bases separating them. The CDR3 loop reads CASTPRSTSTDTQYF. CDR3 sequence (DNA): TGTGCCAGCACCCCACGGAGTACTAGCACAGATACGCAGTATTTT.

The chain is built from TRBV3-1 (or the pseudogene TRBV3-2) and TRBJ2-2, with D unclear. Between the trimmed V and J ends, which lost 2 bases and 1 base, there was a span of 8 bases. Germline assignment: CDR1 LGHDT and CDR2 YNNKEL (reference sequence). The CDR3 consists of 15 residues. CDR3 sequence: CASSQRLGNTGELFF. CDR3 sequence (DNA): TGTGCCAGCAGCCAACGACTGGGGAACACCGGGGAGCTGTTTTTT.

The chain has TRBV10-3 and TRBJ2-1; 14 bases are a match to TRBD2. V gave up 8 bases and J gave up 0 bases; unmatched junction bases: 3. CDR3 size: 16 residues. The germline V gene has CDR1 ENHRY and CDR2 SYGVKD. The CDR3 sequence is CAIGGTSGSSYNEQFF. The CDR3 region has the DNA TGTGCCATCGGTGGGACTAGCGGGAGCTCCTACAATGAGCAGTTCTTC.

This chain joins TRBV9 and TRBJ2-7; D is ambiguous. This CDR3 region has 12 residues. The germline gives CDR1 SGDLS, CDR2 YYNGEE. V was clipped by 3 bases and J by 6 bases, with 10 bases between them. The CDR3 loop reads CASSGSSPEQYF. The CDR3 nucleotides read TGTGCCAGCAGCGGTAGCTCGCCCGAGCAGTACTTC. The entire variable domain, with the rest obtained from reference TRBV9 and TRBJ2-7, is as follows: DSGVTQTPKHLITATGQRVTLRCSPRSGDLSVYWYQQSLDQGLQFLIQYYNGEERAKGNILERFSAQQFPDLHSELNLSSLELGDSALYFCASSGSSPEQYFGPGTRLTVT.

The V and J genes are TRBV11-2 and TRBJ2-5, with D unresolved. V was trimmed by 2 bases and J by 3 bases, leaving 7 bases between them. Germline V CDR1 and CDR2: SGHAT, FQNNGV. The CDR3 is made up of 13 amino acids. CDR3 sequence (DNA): TGTGCCAGCAGCTTAAAGGAGAAAGAGACCCAGTACTTC. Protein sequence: CASSLKEKETQYF.

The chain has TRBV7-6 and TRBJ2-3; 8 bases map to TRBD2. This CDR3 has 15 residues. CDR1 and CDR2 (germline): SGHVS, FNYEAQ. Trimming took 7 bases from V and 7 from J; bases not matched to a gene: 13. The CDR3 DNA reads TGTGCCAGCACCCCGGGAGCGGGGGCTATAAATACGCAGTATTTT. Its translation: CASTPGAGAINTQYF.

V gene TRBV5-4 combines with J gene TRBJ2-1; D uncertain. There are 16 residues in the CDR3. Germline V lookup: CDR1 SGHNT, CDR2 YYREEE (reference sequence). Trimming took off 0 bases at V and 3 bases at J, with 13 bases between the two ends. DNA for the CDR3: TGTGCCAGCAGCTTGGTGGGCAGATCCCACTACAATGAGCAGTTCTTC. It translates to CASSLVGRSHYNEQFF.

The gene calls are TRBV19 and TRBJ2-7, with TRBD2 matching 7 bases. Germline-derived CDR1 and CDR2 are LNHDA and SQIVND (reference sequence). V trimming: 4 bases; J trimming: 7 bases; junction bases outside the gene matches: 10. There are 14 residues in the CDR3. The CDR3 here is CASSTGVWEGEQYF. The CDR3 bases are TGTGCCAGTAGTACGGGGGTTTGGGAGGGGGAGCAGTACTTC.

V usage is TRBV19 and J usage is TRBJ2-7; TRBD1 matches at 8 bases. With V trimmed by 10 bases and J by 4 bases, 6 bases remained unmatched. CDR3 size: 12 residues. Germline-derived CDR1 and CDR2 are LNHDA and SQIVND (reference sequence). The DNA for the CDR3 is TGTGCCATTAGACAGGGGAGATACGAGCAGTACTTC. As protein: CAIRQGRYEQYF.

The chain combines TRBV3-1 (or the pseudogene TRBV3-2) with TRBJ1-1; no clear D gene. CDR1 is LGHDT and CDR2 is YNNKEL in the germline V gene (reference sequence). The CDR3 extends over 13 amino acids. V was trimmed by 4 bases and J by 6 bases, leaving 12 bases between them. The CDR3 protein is CASSPTRTAEAFF. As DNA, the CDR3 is TGTGCCAGCAGCCCGACTCGTACGGCTGAAGCTTTCTTT.

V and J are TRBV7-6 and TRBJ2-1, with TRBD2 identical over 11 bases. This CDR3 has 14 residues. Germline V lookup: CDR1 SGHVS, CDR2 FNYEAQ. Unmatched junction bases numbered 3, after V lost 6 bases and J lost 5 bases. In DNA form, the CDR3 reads TGTGCCAGCAGGCTAGCGGGGGGAAACAATGAGCAGTTCTTC. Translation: CASRLAGGNNEQFF.

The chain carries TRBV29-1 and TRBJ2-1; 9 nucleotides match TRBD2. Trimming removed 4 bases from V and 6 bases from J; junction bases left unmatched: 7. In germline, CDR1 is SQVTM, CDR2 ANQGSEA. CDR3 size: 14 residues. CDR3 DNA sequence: TGCAGCGTTGGACATGGCGGGAGGGCCAATGAGCAGTTCTTC. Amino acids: CSVGHGGRANEQFF.

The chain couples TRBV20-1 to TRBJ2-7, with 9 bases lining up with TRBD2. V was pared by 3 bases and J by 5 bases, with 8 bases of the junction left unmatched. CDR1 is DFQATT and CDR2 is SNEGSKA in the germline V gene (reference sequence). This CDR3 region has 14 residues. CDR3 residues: CSASDLAGINEQYF. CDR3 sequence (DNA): TGCAGTGCTAGTGATCTAGCGGGGATCAACGAGCAGTACTTC.

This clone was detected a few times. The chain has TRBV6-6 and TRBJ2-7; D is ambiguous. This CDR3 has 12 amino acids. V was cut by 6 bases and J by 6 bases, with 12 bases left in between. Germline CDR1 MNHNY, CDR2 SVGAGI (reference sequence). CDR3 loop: CASRPLPGEQYF. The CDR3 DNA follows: TGTGCCAGCAGACCCCTTCCGGGCGAGCAGTACTTC.

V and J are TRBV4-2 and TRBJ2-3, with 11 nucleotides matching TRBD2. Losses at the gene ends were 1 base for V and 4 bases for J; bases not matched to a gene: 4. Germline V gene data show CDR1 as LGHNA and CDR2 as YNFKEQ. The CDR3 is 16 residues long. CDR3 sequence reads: CASSQVAGGAADTQYF. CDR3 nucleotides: TGTGCCAGCAGCCAAGTAGCGGGAGGGGCCGCAGATACGCAGTATTTT.

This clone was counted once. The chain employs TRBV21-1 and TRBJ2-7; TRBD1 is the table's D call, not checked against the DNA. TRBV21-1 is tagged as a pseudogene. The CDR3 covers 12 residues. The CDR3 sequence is CASSKGWTGGTV. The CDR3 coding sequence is TGTGCCAGCAGCAAAGGTTGGACAGGGGGGACAGTC.

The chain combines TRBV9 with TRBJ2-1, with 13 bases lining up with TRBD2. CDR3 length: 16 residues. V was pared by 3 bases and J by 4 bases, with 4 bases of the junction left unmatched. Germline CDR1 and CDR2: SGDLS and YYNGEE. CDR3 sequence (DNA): TGTGCCAGCAGCGAACTAGCGGGAGGGAGGTACAATGAGCAGTTCTTC. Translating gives CASSELAGGRYNEQFF. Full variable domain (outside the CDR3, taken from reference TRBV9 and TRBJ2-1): DSGVTQTPKHLITATGQRVTLRCSPRSGDLSVYWYQQSLDQGLQFLIQYYNGEERAKGNILERFSAQQFPDLHSELNLSSLELGDSALYFCASSELAGGRYNEQFFGPGTRLTVL.

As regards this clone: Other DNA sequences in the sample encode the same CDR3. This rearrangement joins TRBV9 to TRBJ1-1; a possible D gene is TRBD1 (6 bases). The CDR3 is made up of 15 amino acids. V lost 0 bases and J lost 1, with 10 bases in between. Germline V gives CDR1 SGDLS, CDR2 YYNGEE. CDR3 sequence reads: CASSVVGTPNTEAFF. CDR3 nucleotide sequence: TGTGCCAGCAGCGTAGTTGGGACACCGAACACTGAAGCTTTCTTT. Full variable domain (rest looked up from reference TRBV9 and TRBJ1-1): DSGVTQTPKHLITATGQRVTLRCSPRSGDLSVYWYQQSLDQGLQFLIQYYNGEERAKGNILERFSAQQFPDLHSELNLSSLELGDSALYFCASSVVGTPNTEAFFGQGTRLTVV.

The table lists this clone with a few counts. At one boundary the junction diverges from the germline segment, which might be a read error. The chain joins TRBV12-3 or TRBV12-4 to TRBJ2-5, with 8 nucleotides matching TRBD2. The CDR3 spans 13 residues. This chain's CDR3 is CASSLGSGRAGNF. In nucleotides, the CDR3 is TGTGCCAGCAGTTTAGGGAGCGGGAGAGCGGGTAACTTC.

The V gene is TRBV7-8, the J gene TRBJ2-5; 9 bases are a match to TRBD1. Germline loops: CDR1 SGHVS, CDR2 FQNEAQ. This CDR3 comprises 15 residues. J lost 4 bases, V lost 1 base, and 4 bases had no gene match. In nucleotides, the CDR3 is TGTGCCAGCAGCTTAGTCGGGACAGGGTTAGAGACCCAGTACTTC. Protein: CASSLVGTGLETQYF.

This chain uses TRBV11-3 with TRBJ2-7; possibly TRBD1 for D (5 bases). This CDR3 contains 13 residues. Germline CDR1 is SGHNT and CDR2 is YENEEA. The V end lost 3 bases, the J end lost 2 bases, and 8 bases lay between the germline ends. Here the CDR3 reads CASSFTGAYEQYF. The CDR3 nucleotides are TGTGCCAGCAGCTTTACAGGAGCCTACGAGCAGTACTTC.

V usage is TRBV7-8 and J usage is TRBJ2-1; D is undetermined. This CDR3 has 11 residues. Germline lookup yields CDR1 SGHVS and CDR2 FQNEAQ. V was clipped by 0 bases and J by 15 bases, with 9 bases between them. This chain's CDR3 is CASSLAGSGFF. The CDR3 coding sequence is TGTGCCAGCAGCTTAGCGGGCTCCGGGTTCTTC.

CDR3 region: CASSGMRGRATNEKLFF. The CDR3 region has the DNA TGTGCCAGCAGTGGAATGAGAGGTCGAGCAACTAATGAAAAACTGTTTTTT. The chain joins TRBV6-1 to TRBJ1-4; D not certain. The CDR3 is made up of 17 amino acids. Deletions cut 4 bases from V and 0 bases from J, with 15 bases between. CDR1 is MNHNS and CDR2 is SASEGT in the germline V gene.

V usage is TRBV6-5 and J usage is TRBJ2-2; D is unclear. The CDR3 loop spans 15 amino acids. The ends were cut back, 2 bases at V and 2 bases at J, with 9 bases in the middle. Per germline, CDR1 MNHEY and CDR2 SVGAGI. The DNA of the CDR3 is TGTGCCAGCAGTTACGCCAGAATTAACACCGGGGAGCTGTTTTTT. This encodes CASSYARINTGELFF.

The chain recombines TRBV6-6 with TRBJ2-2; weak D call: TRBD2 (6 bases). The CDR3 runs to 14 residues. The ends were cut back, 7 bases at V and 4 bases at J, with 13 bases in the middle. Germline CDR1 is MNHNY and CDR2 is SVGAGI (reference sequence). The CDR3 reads CASTPTGGTGELFF. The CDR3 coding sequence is TGTGCCAGCACTCCTACCGGGGGCACCGGGGAGCTGTTTTTT.